The rows below give T cell receptor beta chains drawn from one sample of a study of cytomegalovirus exposure and HLA in healthy donors. Method: immunoSEQ multiplex PCR; TCRdb's copy keeps in-frame clones and lacks some. The sample shows approximately 90,000 clones, 60% to 80% of them seen only once. The sequenced material came from PBMCs. The source is a man aged 35 to 55 in good health and CMV-seronegative. Each CDR3 is given with its conserved first and last residue. A D gene is named only where the DNA matches it firmly. A clone size is listed for some rows: how often the clone was seen (once, few, many), or a class if it is expanded.

length	V	D	size	J	DNA	CDR3
16	TRBV6-5	NA	few	TRBJ1-1	TGTGCCAGCAGTTACTCCGGGACTTTCGGAAACACTGAAGCTTTCTTT	CASSYSGTFGNTEAFF
16	TRBV4-2	TRBD1	few	TRBJ1-1	TGTGCCAGCAGCCAAGATCTGACAGGGGGGCGCACTGAAGCTTTCTTT	CASSQDLTGGRTEAFF
15	TRBV7-8	TRBD2	NA	TRBJ2-3	TGTGCCAGCAGCTTATTAGCGGGAGGTGCCGATACGCAGTATTTT	CASSLLAGGADTQYF
16	TRBV6-1	NA	NA	TRBJ2-3	TGTGCCAGCAGTGAATCTGGCGGTAGAAGCACAGATACGCAGTATTTT	CASSESGGRSTDTQYF
13	TRBV28	NA	NA	TRBJ1-6	TGTGCCAGCAGGGGGCCAGGGGCGGTCCCCCTCCACTTT	CASRGPGAVPLHF
14	TRBV2	TRBD2	NA	TRBJ2-7	TGTGCCAGCAAGTCCCCGGGAGGATCCCACGAGCAGTACTTC	CASKSPGGSHEQYF
15	TRBV28	TRBD1	NA	TRBJ2-1	TGTGCCAGCAGCCACTCCGGACAGGGTGGGAATGAGCAGTTCTTC	CASSHSGQGGNEQFF
14	TRBV2	TRBD2	NA	TRBJ2-5	TGTGCCAGCGGGACTAGCGGGAGTCTAGAGACCCAGTACTTC	CASGTSGSLETQYF
16	TRBV28	TRBD2	NA	TRBJ2-5	TGTGCCAGCAGTTTTTCCCCCGGGGGGGGCGGAGAGACCCAGTACTTC	CASSFSPGGGGETQYF
14	TRBV27	TRBD2	NA	TRBJ2-1	TGTGCCAGCACCTTAGCGGGGGCCTACAATGAGCAGTTCTTC	CASTLAGAYNEQFF
15	TRBV7-8	TRBD2	NA	TRBJ2-7	TGTGCCAGCAGCCCTACTAGCGGGGGAACCTACGAGCAGTACTTC	CASSPTSGGTYEQYF
16	TRBV6-6	NA	NA	TRBJ1-5	TGTGCCAGCAGTTCCCGGACAGAGCCTCCGATTGCGTCCCAGCATTTT	CASSSRTEPPIASQHF
13	TRBV19	NA	NA	TRBJ1-5	TGTGCCAGTATGGAGGGGCGGAATCAGCCCCAGCATTTT	CASMEGRNQPQHF
15	TRBV7-6	NA	NA	TRBJ1-3	TGTGCCAGCAGCCCGTTGTCCAGGGCTGGAAACACCATATATTTT	CASSPLSRAGNTIYF
13	TRBV27	NA	NA	TRBJ2-5	TGTGCCAGCAGTTTTAGACAGCAAGAGACCCAGTACTTC	CASSFRQQETQYF
16	TRBV7-9	TRBD1	NA	TRBJ1-1	TGTGCCAGCAGACCTGGGACAGGGGGTTGGTTAACTGAAGCTTTCTTT	CASRPGTGGWLTEAFF
11	TRBV29-1	TRBD1	NA	TRBJ1-1	TGCAGCGTGCAGGGGGCCACTGAAGCTTTCTTT	CSVQGATEAFF
14	TRBV2	NA	NA	TRBJ2-4	TGTGCCAGCAGTGAGCAGGGTTCGTCAGACATTCAGTACTTC	CASSEQGSSDIQYF
14	TRBV6-5	TRBD1	NA	TRBJ2-7	TGTGCCAGCAGTTACTCTACAGGGGGCTACGAGCAGTACTTC	CASSYSTGGYEQYF
18	TRBV14	TRBD2	NA	TRBJ2-1	TGTGCCAGCAGCCAAAGGACTAGCGGGAGGTCGACCTACAATGAGCAGTTCTTC	CASSQRTSGRSTYNEQFF
15	TRBV10-1	NA	NA	TRBJ2-7	TGCGCCAGCAGTCACGGGGGGCCCAGCTCCTACGAGCAGTACTTC	CASSHGGPSSYEQYF
16	TRBV28	TRBD1	NA	TRBJ1-3	TGTGCCAGCAGCCAGGGACAGGGGGCGGAAGGAAACACCATATATTTT	CASSQGQGAEGNTIYF
18	TRBV15	NA	NA	TRBJ2-5	TGTGCCACCAGCAGAGTCCCGGCGGGGGCCCGCAGTGGAGAGACCCAGTACTTC	CATSRVPAGARSGETQYF
15	TRBV28	TRBD1	NA	TRBJ1-6	TGTGCCAGCAGTTTAGGGGGACAGAATAATTCACCCCTCCACTTT	CASSLGGQNNSPLHF
15	TRBV6-6	NA	NA	TRBJ2-7	TGTGCCAGCAGGAACGGACTAGGGGGTTGGAACGAGCAGTACTTC	CASRNGLGGWNEQYF
16	TRBV28	NA	NA	TRBJ2-1	TGTGCCAGCAGTTCACTTGCGGGTGGCTCCTACAATGAGCAGTTCTTC	CASSSLAGGSYNEQFF
14	TRBV5-1	TRBD1	NA	TRBJ1-2	TGCGCCAGCAGCTTGGCAGGGGGCGAATATGGCTACACCTTC	CASSLAGGEYGYTF